Listed here are 20 T cell receptor beta chains from one sample, sequenced in a study of identical twins. TCRdb itself ran the 5' RACE reads through MiXCR, one entry per CDR3 protein. The sample holds fewer than 550,000 distinct CDR3 sequences, 13% to 15% seen once. The sample also formed part of further work on yellow fever vaccine responses in identical twins.

Material for sequencing was CD4+ T cells sorted from blood. The origin of the receptors is a young woman in good health.

This clonotype appeared a few times. The chain has TRBV6-2 or TRBV6-3 and TRBJ2-2; a weak D match, TRBD2 (6 bases). Germline CDR1 MNHEY, CDR2 SVGEGT. This CDR3 is built from 14 residues. V lost 6 bases and J lost 5, with 13 bases in between. The CDR3 is CASSRLGWTGELFF. CDR3 sequence (DNA): TGTGCCAGCAGCAGACTAGGCTGGACCGGGGAGCTGTTTTTT.

V and J are TRBV12-3 or TRBV12-4 and TRBJ2-7; the match to TRBD1 covers 7 bases. The CDR3 extends over 13 amino acids. Trimming at V came to 6 bases and at J to 10 bases, leaving 12 bases not matched to a gene. CDR3 loop: CASSPARQGRQYF. The CDR3 DNA sequence: TGTGCCAGCAGCCCCGCAAGACAGGGACGCCAGTACTTC.

This clonotype occurred a few times. The V call is TRBV20-1, the J call TRBJ2-1; 13 nucleotides line up with TRBD2. Germline CDR1 reads DFQATT; CDR2 reads SNEGSKA (reference sequence). V lost 5 bases and J lost 8; bases outside the gene matches: 6. This CDR3 is built from 14 residues. The CDR3 sequence: CSAGIGLAGDEQFF. In DNA, the CDR3 is TGCAGTGCTGGGATTGGACTAGCGGGAGATGAGCAGTTCTTC.

Concerning this clonotype: A junction boundary mismatches the germline segment, possibly from a read error. The chain couples TRBV10-3 to TRBJ2-3; 7 nucleotides match TRBD2. The CDR3 covers 15 residues. The germline CDR1 and CDR2 sequences are ENHRY and SYGVKD. The CDR3: CAISERAGLTDMQYF. Here the CDR3 DNA reads TGTGCCATCAGTGAAAGAGCGGGGCTCACAGATATGCAGTATTTT.

This clonotype was picked up a small number of times. The genes are TRBV5-1 and TRBJ1-2; D is perhaps TRBD1 (5 bases). V gave up 0 bases and J gave up 1 base, with 10 bases separating them. There are 15 residues in the CDR3. Per germline, CDR1 SGHRS and CDR2 YFSETQ. The CDR3 nucleotides read TGCGCCAGCAGCTTGGACGGACAAATTAACTATGGCTACACCTTC. Amino acid sequence: CASSLDGQINYGYTF.

This clonotype was observed once. The chain employs TRBV5-4 and TRBJ2-1; TRBD1 might be the D (5 bases). CDR1 and CDR2 (germline): SGHNT, YYREEE (reference sequence). The CDR3 length is 15 residues. V was shortened by 4 bases and J by 2 bases, with 13 bases between the two germline ends. The CDR3, as DNA: TGTGCCAGCAGCCTCATTCAGGGTACCTACAATGAGCAGTTCTTC. It translates to CASSLIQGTYNEQFF.

This rearrangement joins TRBV24-1 to TRBJ2-1; 11 positions agree with TRBD2. Germline CDR1 KGHDR, CDR2 SFDVKD. The CDR3 sequence is 16 residues long. V shed 4 bases and J 7 bases; nucleotides not matched to a gene: 8. DNA for the CDR3: TGTGCCACCAGTGACTCACTAGCGGGGGTTGGGAATGAGCAGTTCTTC. This gives the protein CATSDSLAGVGNEQFF.

This chain uses TRBV5-1 with TRBJ2-3; D is possibly TRBD2 (5 bases). This CDR3 contains 14 residues. Trimming cost V 9 bases and J 1 base, with 15 bases left between them. The germline V gene has CDR1 SGHRS and CDR2 YFSETQ. The CDR3 DNA is TGCGCCACCCGGTGGAGGTTTGGCACAGATACGCAGTATTTT. It is translated as CATRWRFGTDTQYF.

The J gene is TRBJ2-2, the V gene TRBV2, with D possibly TRBD1 on 6 matching bases. V dropped 6 bases and J dropped 5 bases, with 13 bases sitting between them. Germline V gene data show CDR1 as SNHLY and CDR2 as FYNNEI. CDR3 length equals 14 residues. The CDR3 protein is CASSANRETGELFF. CDR3 DNA: TGTGCCAGCAGCGCAAACAGGGAAACCGGGGAGCTGTTTTTT.

The rearrangement links TRBV29-1 to TRBJ1-1, with 7 bases aligning to TRBD1. Trimming took 5 bases from V and 0 from J; bases not matched to a gene: 6. Germline CDR1 and CDR2: SQVTM and ANQGSEA. The CDR3 totals 14 residues. This chain's CDR3 is CSVTPTGLNTEAFF. CDR3 in DNA: TGCAGCGTTACCCCGACAGGGCTGAACACTGAAGCTTTCTTT.

The J gene is TRBJ2-1, the V gene TRBV20-1, with D possibly matching TRBD2 (6 bases). Trimming cost V 3 bases and J 3 bases, with 18 bases left between them. The germline gives CDR1 DFQATT, CDR2 SNEGSKA (reference sequence). The CDR3 consists of 16 residues. The CDR3: CSARPPGRAVYNEQFF. As DNA, the CDR3 is TGCAGTGCTAGGCCTCCCGGGAGAGCTGTCTACAATGAGCAGTTCTTC.

The CDR3 DNA reads as TGTGCCAGCAGCTTGCGACAGGTCGATGGCTACACCTTC. Amino acid sequence: CASSLRQVDGYTF. The J gene is TRBJ1-2, the V gene TRBV7-9, with a tentative D call TRBD1 (6 bases). V was clipped by 3 bases and J by 6 bases, with 11 bases between them. The CDR3 consists of 13 residues. Germline CDR1 SEHNR, CDR2 FQNEAQ (reference sequence).

This clonotype was recorded a few times. The chain links TRBV12-3 or TRBV12-4 to TRBJ2-1; 10 nucleotides match TRBD2. Germline trimming cut 1 base from V and 7 bases from J; bases unmatched to any gene: 7. CDR3 length: 16 residues. The DNA for the CDR3 is TGTGCCAGCAGTTTAGTAGTAGCGGGGGGCCAAAATGAGCAGTTCTTC. This translates into CASSLVVAGGQNEQFF.

The chain couples TRBV5-1 to TRBJ2-6; TRBD1 matches 7 bases. The CDR3 is made up of 15 amino acids. V lost 4 bases and J lost 5; bases outside the gene matches: 6. Germline V lookup: CDR1 SGHRS, CDR2 YFSETQ. This CDR3 reads CASSQGQEWANVLTF. The CDR3, as DNA: TGCGCCAGCAGCCAAGGACAGGAATGGGCCAACGTCCTGACTTTC.

The CDR3 loop is CAISGAWNSPLHF. DNA of the CDR3: TGTGCCATCAGTGGGGCTTGGAATTCACCCCTCCACTTT. This chain links TRBV10-3 with TRBJ1-6, with D unclear. The V gene lost 4 bases and the J gene lost 7 bases, with 8 bases spanning the gap. The germline V gene encodes CDR1 ENHRY and CDR2 SYGVKD. The CDR3 has 13 residues.

This clonotype was observed a few times. The V call is TRBV5-1, the J call TRBJ1-4; D uncertain. In germline, CDR1 is SGHRS, CDR2 YFSETQ. The V end was cut by 4 bases, the J end by 0 bases, with 10 bases between. The CDR3 has 15 residues. As DNA, the CDR3 is TGCGCCAGCAGCCCCGGGCTCCCAACTAATGAAAAACTGTTTTTT. Protein sequence: CASSPGLPTNEKLFF.

This clonotype has just a few counts. This chain connects TRBV5-1 to TRBJ2-7, with TRBD1 identical over 7 bases. V gave up 2 bases and J gave up 0 bases; unmatched junction bases: 8. This CDR3 is built from 16 residues. CDR1 and CDR2 (germline): SGHRS, YFSETQ. The CDR3 region has the DNA TGCGCCAGCAGCTTCCAGACAGGGCTGAGCTCCTACGAGCAGTACTTC. Protein: CASSFQTGLSSYEQYF. Using reference TRBV5-1 and TRBJ2-7 for the parts outside the CDR3, the full variable domain is KAGVTQTPRYLIKTRGQQVTLSCSPISGHRSVSWYQQTPGQGLQFLFEYFSETQRNKGNFPGRFSGRQFSNSRSEMNVSTLELGDSALYLCASSFQTGLSSYEQYFGPGTRLTVT.

CDR3 bases: TGTGCCAGCAGTTACCGCAATAGGGAAGAGACCCAGTACTTC. Residues: CASSYRNREETQYF. The rearrangement links TRBV6-2 or TRBV6-3 to TRBJ2-5; D is uncertain. The germline V gene has CDR1 MNHEY and CDR2 SVGEGT. This CDR3 contains 14 residues. Trimming removed 2 bases from V and 3 bases from J, with 10 bases in between.

V gene TRBV6-5 combines with J gene TRBJ2-7, with 10 bases matching TRBD2. CDR3 length: 15 amino acids. With 2 bases clipped from V and 2 bases from J, the junction kept 3 bases outside the gene matches. Germline values: CDR1 MNHEY, CDR2 SVGAGI. CDR3 sequence: CASSYSGRAAYEQYF. The DNA of the CDR3 is TGTGCCAGCAGTTACAGCGGGAGGGCCGCCTACGAGCAGTACTTC.

This clonotype has just a few counts. The J gene is TRBJ2-1, the V gene TRBV23-1; 7 nucleotides line up with TRBD1. Being an ORF, TRBV23-1 has a function that is uncertain. The CDR3 has 14 residues. J was trimmed by 7 bases and V by 1 base; bases with no gene match: 4. CDR3 region: CASSQWDSRNEQFF. The CDR3 DNA follows: TGCGCCAGCAGTCAATGGGACAGCCGGAATGAGCAGTTCTTC.